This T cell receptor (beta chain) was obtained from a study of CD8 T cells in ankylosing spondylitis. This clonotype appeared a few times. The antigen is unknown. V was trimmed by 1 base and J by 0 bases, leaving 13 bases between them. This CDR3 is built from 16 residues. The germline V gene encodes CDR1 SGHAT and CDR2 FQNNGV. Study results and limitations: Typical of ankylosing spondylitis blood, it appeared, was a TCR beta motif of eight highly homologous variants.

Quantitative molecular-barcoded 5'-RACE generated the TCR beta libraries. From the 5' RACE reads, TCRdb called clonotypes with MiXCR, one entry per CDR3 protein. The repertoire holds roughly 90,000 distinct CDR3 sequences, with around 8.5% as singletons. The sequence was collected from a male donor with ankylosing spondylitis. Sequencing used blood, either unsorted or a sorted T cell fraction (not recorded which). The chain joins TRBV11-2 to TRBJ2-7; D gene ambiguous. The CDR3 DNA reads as TGTGCCAGCAGCTTAGGTTGGCCAGGAGACTCCTACGAGCAGTACTTC. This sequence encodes CASSLGWPGDSYEQYF.